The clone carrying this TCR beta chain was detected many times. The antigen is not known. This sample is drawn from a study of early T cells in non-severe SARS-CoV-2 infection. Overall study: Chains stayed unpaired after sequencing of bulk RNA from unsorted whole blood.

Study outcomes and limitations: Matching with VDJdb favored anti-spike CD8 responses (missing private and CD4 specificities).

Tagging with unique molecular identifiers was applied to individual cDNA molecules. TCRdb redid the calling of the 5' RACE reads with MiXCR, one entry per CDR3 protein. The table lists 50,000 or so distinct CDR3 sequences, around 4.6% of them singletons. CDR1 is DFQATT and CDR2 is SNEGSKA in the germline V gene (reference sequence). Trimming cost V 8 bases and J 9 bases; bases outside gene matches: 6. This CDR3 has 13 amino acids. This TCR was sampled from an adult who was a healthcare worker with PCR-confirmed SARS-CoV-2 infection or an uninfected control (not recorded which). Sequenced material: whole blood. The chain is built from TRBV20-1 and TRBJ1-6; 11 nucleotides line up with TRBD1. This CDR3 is CSLRDRGTSPLHF. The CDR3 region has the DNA TGCAGTCTCCGGGACAGGGGGACTTCACCCCTCCACTTT.